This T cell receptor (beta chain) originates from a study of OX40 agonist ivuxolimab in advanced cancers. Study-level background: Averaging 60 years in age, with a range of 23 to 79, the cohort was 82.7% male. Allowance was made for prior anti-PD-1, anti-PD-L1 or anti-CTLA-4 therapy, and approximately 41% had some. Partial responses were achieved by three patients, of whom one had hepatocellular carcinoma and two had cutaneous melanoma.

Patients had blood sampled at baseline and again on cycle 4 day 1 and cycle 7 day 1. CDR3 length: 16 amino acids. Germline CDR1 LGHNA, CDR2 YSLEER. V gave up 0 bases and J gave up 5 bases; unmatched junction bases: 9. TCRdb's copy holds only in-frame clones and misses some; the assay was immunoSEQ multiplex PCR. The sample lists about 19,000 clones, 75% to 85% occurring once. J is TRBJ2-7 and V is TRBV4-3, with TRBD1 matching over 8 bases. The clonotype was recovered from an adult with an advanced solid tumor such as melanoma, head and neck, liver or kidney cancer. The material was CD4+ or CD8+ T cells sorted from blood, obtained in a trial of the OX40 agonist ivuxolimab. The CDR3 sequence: CASSQDRTGRIDEQYF. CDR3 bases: TGCGCCAGCAGCCAAGACAGGACAGGGCGGATCGACGAGCAGTACTTC.